This section outlines one T cell receptor (beta chain) sequence together with its context. The antigen is not known. The time point: longitudinal time-point 2. Trimming took 3 bases from V and 0 from J, leaving 10 bases between them. The CDR3 has 14 amino acids. The germline V gene has CDR1 SGDLS and CDR2 YYNGEE. These data are taken from a study of neurological immune-mediated disorders. Study-wide points: HTLV-1-associated myelopathy had the most TCR clonal expansion, whereas multiple sclerosis had the least (lower than in healthy controls).

The yield of each sequencing run was over 170 million TCR-beta sequences from 15-18 subjects. One entry per CDR3 protein, called by TCRdb with MiXCR from the 5' RACE reads. The table records tens of thousands of distinct CDR3 sequences, about 8.9% of them present only once. This TCR was recovered from a man in his thirties or forties in good health. The chain joins TRBV9 to TRBJ2-7; possible D gene TRBD1, 6 bases. The specimen sequenced was PBMCs. The CDR3 DNA reads TGTGCCAGCAGCGATGGACAGAGCTCCTACGAGCAGTACTTC. This translates into CASSDGQSSYEQYF.